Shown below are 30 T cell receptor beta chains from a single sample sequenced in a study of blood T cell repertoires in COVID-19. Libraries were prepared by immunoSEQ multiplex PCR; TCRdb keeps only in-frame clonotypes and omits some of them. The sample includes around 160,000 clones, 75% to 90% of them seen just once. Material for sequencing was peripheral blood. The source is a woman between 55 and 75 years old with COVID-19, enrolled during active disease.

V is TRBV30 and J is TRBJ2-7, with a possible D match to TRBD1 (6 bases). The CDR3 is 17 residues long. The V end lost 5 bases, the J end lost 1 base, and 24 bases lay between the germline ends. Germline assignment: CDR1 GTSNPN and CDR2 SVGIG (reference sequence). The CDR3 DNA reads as TGTGCCTGGGACGGGACCCAGGGGCCCCCTGCGTCCTACGAGCAGTACTTC. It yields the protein CAWDGTQGPPASYEQYF.

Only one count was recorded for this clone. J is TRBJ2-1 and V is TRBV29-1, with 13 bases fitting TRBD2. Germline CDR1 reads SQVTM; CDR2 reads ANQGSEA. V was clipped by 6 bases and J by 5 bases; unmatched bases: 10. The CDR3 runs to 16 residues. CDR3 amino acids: CSVAPGLAGYDNEQFF. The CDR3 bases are TGCAGCGTGGCTCCGGGACTAGCGGGGTACGACAATGAGCAGTTCTTC.

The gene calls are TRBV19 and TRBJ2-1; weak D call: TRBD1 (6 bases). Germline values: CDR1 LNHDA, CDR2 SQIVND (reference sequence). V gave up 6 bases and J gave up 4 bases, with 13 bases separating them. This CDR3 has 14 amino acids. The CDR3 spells CASSEGVGYNEQFF. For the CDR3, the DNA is TGTGCCAGTAGCGAGGGGGTAGGTTACAATGAGCAGTTCTTC.

The CDR3 protein is CSARDPQGAFF. The DNA for the CDR3 is TGCAGTGCTAGAGATCCCCAGGGAGCTTTCTTT. The V gene is TRBV20-1, the J gene TRBJ1-1, with D possibly TRBD1 on 5 matching bases. The germline V gene has CDR1 DFQATT and CDR2 SNEGSKA (reference sequence). This CDR3 spans 11 amino acids. The V gene lost 0 bases and the J gene lost 10 bases, with 9 bases spanning the gap.

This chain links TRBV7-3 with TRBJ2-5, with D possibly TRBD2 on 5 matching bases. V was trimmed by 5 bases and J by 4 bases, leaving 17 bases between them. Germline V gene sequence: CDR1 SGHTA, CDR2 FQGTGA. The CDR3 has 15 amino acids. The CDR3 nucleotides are TGTGCCAGCAGCCCAAACGGAGGAGGAGGAGAGACCCAGTACTTC. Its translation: CASSPNGGGGETQYF.

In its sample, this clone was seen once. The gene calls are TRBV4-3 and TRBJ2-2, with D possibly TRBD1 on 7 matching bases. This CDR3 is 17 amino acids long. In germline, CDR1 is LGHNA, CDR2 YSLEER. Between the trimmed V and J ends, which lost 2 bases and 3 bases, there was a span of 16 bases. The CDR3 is CASSQPRDSFYTGELFF. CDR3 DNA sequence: TGCGCCAGCAGCCAACCGCGGGACAGTTTTTACACCGGGGAGCTGTTTTTT.

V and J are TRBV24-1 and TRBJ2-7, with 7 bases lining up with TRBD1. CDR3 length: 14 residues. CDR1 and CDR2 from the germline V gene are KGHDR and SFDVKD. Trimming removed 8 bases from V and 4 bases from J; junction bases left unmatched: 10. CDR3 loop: CATTSGDSPYEQYF. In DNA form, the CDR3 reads TGTGCCACCACCTCCGGGGACAGCCCTTACGAGCAGTACTTC.

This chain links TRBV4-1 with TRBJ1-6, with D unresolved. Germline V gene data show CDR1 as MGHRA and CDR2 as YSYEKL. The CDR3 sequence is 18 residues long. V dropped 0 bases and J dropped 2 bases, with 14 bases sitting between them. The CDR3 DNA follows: TGCGCCAGCAGCCAAGATCTTGTTGGGAGCCCCTATAATTCACCCCTCCACTTT. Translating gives CASSQDLVGSPYNSPLHF.

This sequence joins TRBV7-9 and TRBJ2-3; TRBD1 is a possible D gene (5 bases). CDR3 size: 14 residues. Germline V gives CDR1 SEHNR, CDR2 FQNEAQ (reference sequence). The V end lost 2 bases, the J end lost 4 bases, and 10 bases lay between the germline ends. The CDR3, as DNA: TGTGCCAGCAGCTTATCCAGGGCCCCAGATACGCAGTATTTT. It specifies CASSLSRAPDTQYF.

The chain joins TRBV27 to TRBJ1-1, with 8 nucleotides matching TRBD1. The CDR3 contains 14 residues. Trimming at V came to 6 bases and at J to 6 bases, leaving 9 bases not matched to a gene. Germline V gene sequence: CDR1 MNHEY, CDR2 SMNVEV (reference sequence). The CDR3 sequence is CASRRQGSSPEAFF. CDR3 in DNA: TGTGCCAGCAGGAGACAGGGGTCGTCGCCTGAAGCTTTCTTT.

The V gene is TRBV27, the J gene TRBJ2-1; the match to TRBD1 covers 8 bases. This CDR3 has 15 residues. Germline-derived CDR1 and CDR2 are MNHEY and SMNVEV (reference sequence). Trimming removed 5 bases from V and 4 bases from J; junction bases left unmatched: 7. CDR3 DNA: TGTGCCAGCAGTCATCGGACAGGGACGTACAATGAGCAGTTCTTC. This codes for CASSHRTGTYNEQFF.

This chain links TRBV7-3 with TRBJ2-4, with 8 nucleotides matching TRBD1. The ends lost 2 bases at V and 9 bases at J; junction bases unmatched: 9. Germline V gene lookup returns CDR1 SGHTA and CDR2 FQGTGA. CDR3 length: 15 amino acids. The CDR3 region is CASSLGTGGEGIQYF. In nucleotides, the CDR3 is TGTGCCAGCAGCTTAGGGACAGGCGGGGAAGGCATTCAGTACTTC.

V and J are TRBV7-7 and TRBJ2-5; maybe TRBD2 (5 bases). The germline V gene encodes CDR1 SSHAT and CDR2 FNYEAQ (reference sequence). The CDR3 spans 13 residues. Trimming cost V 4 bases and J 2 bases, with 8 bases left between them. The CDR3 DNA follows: TGTGCCAGCAGCTGGACTCAACAAGAGACCCAGTACTTC. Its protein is CASSWTQQETQYF.

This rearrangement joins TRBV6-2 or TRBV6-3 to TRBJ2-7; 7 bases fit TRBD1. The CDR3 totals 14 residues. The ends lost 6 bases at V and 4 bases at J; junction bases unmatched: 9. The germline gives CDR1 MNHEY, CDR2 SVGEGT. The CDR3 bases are TGTGCCAGCAGCCTTACAGGGGCTTGGTACGAGCAGTACTTC. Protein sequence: CASSLTGAWYEQYF.

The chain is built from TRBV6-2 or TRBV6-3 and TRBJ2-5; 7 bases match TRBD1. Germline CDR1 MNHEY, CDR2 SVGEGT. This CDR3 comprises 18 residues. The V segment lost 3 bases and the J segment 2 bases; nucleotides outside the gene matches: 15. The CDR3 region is CASSYDIGGTGDQETQYF. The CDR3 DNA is TGTGCCAGCAGTTATGATATCGGAGGTACAGGGGATCAAGAGACCCAGTACTTC.

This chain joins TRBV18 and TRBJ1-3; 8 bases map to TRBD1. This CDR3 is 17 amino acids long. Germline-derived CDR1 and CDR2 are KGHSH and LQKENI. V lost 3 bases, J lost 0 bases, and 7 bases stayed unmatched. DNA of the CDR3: TGTGCCAGCTCACCGCGCGGACAGGGTCACTCTGGAAACACCATATATTTT. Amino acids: CASSPRGQGHSGNTIYF.

The CDR3 here is CASSIEEYWDRANTGELFF. In nucleotides, the CDR3 is TGTGCCAGTAGTATAGAGGAGTATTGGGACAGGGCGAACACCGGGGAGCTGTTTTTT. The chain is built from TRBV19 and TRBJ2-2; the match to TRBD1 covers 9 bases. CDR3 length: 19 residues. Germline V lookup: CDR1 LNHDA, CDR2 SQIVND (reference sequence). The V segment lost 0 bases and the J segment 0 bases; nucleotides outside the gene matches: 8. Full variable domain (outside the CDR3, taken from reference TRBV19 and TRBJ2-2): DGGITQSPKYLFRKEGQNVTLSCEQNLNHDAMYWYRQDPGQGLRLIYYSQIVNDFQKGDIAEGYSVSREKKESFPLTVTSAQKNPTAFYLCASSIEEYWDRANTGELFFGEGSRLTVL.

The CDR3 loop reads CASSKKGDANYGYTF. The CDR3 DNA follows: TGTGCCAGCAGTAAGAAAGGGGATGCTAACTATGGCTACACCTTC. The J gene is TRBJ1-2, the V gene TRBV6-5; perhaps TRBD1 as D (5 bases). The V gene's germline CDR1 is MNHEY and CDR2 SVGAGI. V gave up 5 bases and J gave up 0 bases, with 13 bases separating them. The CDR3 covers 15 residues.

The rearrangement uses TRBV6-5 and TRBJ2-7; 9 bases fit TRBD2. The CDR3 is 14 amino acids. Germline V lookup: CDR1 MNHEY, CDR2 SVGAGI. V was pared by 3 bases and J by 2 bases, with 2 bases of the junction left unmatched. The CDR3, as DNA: TGTGCCAGCAGTTATAGCGGGGGACCCTACGAGCAGTACTTC. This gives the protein CASSYSGGPYEQYF.

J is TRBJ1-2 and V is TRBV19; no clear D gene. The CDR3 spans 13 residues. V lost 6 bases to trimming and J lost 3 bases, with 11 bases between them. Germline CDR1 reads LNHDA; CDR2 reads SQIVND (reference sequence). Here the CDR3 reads CASRDRDHYGYTF. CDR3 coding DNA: TGTGCCAGTAGAGATCGGGATCACTATGGCTACACCTTC. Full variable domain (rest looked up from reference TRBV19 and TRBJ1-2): DGGITQSPKYLFRKEGQNVTLSCEQNLNHDAMYWYRQDPGQGLRLIYYSQIVNDFQKGDIAEGYSVSREKKESFPLTVTSAQKNPTAFYLCASRDRDHYGYTFGSGTRLTVV.

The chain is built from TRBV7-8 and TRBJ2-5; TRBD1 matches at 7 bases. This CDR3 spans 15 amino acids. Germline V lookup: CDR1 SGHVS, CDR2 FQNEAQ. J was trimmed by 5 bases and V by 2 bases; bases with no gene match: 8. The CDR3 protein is CASSLRQGEAETQYF. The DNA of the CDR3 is TGTGCCAGCAGCTTAAGGCAGGGGGAAGCGGAGACCCAGTACTTC. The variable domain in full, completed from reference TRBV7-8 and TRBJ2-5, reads GAGVSQSPRYKVAKRGQDVALRCDPISGHVSLFWYQQALGQGPEFLTYFQNEAQLDKSGLPSDRFFAERPEGSVSTLKIQRTQQEDSAVYLCASSLRQGEAETQYFGPGTRLLVL.

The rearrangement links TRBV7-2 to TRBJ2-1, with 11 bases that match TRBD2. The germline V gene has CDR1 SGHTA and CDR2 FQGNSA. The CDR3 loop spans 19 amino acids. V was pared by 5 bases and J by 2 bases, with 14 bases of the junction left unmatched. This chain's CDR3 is CASSPRRTLAGGTYNEQFF. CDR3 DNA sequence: TGTGCCAGCAGCCCTCGAAGAACGCTAGCGGGGGGAACCTACAATGAGCAGTTCTTC.

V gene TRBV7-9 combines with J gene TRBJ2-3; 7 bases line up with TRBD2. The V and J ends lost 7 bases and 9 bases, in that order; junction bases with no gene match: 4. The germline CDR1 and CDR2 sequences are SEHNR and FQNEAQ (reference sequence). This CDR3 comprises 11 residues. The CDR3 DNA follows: TGTGCCAGCACCCCGGGGGGAACGCAGTATTTT. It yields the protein CASTPGGTQYF.

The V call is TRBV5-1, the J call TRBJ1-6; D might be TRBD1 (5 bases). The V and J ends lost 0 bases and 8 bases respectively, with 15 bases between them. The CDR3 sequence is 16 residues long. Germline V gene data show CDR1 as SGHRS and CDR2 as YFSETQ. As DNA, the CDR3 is TGCGCCAGCAGCTTGGCCAGCGGGGGACCCTATTCACCCCTCCACTTT. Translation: CASSLASGGPYSPLHF.

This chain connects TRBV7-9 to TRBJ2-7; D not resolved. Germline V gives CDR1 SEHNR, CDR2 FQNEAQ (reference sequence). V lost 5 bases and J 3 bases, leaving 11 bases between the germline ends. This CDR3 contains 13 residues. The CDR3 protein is CASSLRNSYEQYF. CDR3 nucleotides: TGTGCCAGCAGCCTACGAAACAGCTACGAGCAGTACTTC.

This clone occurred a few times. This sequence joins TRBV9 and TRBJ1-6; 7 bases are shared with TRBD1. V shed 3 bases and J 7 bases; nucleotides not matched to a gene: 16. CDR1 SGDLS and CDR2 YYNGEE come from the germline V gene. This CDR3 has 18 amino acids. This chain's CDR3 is CASSGSPRGLDFNSPLHF. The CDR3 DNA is TGTGCCAGCAGCGGGTCCCCTAGGGGGCTTGACTTCAATTCACCCCTCCACTTT. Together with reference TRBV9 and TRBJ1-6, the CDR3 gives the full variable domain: DSGVTQTPKHLITATGQRVTLRCSPRSGDLSVYWYQQSLDQGLQFLIQYYNGEERAKGNILERFSAQQFPDLHSELNLSSLELGDSALYFCASSGSPRGLDFNSPLHFGNGTRLTVT.

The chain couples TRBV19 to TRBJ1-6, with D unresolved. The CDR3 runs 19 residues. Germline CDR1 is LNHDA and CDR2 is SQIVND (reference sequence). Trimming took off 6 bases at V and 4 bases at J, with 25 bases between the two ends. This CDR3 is CASRWKSARVGPYNSPLHF. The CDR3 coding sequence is TGTGCCAGTAGGTGGAAGTCGGCGAGGGTTGGTCCGTATAATTCACCCCTCCACTTT.

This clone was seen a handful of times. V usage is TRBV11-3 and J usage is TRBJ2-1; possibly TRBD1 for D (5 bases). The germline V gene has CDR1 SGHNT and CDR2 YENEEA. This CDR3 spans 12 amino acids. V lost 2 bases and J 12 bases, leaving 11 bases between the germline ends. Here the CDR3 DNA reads TGTGCCAGCAGCTTAAGGGGTGTTGGGCAGTTCTTC. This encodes CASSLRGVGQFF.

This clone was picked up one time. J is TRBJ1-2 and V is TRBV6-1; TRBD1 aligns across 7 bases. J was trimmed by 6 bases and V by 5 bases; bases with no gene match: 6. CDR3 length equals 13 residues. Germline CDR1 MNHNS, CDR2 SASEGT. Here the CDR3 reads CASSTPTGNGYTF. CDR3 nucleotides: TGTGCCAGCAGTACCCCGACAGGGAATGGCTACACCTTC.

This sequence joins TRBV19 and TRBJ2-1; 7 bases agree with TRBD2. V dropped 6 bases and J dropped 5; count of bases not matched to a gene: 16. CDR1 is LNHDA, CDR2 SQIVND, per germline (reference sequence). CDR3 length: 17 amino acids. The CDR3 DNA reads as TGTGCCAGTAGGAAGACGGGGGGTCTGGCTTCCAACAATGAGCAGTTCTTC. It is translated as CASRKTGGLASNNEQFF.